This T cell receptor (beta chain) was identified during a study of shared clonotypes between healthy human individuals (dated by TCRdb to between 2020 and 2021). Some background on the complete study: A couple of women and three men aged 18 to 49 years were included in the cohort. To estimate repertoire size and how much clonotypes are shared between individuals, the study performed deep sequencing of blood TCR repertoires from five healthy adults. For each donor, CD4 naive and CD4 memory were each given three plates, CD8 naive was given two plates, and CD8 memory was given one plate. Different laboratories and diverse techniques were used to prepare libraries and sequence TCR repertoires, to increase sequencing depth and limit assay-specific biases. Between about 0.94 and 8.9 billion PBMCs per donor were obtained by leukapheresis.

Healthy HIV-negative adults with no recently reported acute infections or vaccinations were included as donors. Every donor was a Caucasian adult living in Nashville, Tennessee, USA. CD4+ T cells were enriched by magnetic negative selection; naive cells were then positively selected on CD45RA, and the negative fraction formed the memory subset. After blood collection by leukapheresis, PBMCs were isolated using Ficoll-Histopaque density gradient centrifugation and then cryopreserved in the vapor phase of liquid nitrogen. Analytical flow cytometry was used to check the purity and quantity of each magnetically sorted T cell population. Each sorted fraction had its genomic DNA isolated and then quantified by UV absorbance on a Nanodrop 2000c. V loses 2 bases at its end and J loses 3 bases; junction bases beyond the gene matches: 4. Reading the germline V gene gives CDR1 SNHLY and CDR2 FYNNEI. The CDR3, cysteine through phenylalanine, is 15 amino acids long. Here the CDR3 DNA is all that survives: 45 bases in frame from base 1.

Details on this clone: What antigen it recognizes has not been identified. Base quality data are lacking; no much larger clone is found one base away.

Using the deep immunoSEQ assay, multiplex PCR amplified TCR CDR3 regions from genomic DNA. Genomic DNA extracted from each cell subset was distributed evenly over all wells of several immunoSEQ 96-well plates, and each plate served as one replicate. Each replicate PCR for sorted subsets received roughly 0.2 ug genomic DNA, equal to roughly 29,000 T cell genomes. Purified libraries were measured with a Qubit 3.0 fluorometer, size-checked on a Bioanalyzer 2100, and measured again with the KAPA Library Quantification kit. Every immunoSEQ 96-well plate was sequenced on a dedicated single-read 150-cycle Illumina NextSeq 550 flow cell. As for the original processing: Because only junctional sequences without quality scores were contained in the immunoSEQ output, filtering matching that applied to full-length reads could not be performed. To assign V/J genes and CDR3, sequences were annotated using PyIR, a Python wrapper for IgBLAST v1.9, with IMGT germline references. Reads were filtered out if the reads had weak V/J assignments (E-value above 1e-6), no CDR3, stop codons, out-of-frame junctions, or ambiguous translated residues. V3J clonotypes were defined by identical inferred V gene, J gene, and CDR3 amino acid sequence. Percentage overlap between repertoires was computed as shared unique clonotypes divided by the size of the smaller repertoire. Repertoire richness was assessed with RTK rarefaction, the Chao1 estimator, and Recon v2.1 estimates of unobserved clonotypes. OLGA was used to compute generation probabilities for all TCRbeta clonotypes that the gDNA method yielded from a few donors. This immuneACCESS table, as held by TCRdb, lists in-frame sequences with V and J called but not all clones. Of the missing ones, under half trace to an unresolved V gene in checked studies; the others have no known cause. That table is the source of V, J and clone size, and D and trimming were worked out from the DNA. For this sample there are approximately 2.5 million clones; under 95% appear just once. The ten biggest clones cover 0.36% of the sample.

General findings and caveats noted by the study authors: Higher generation probabilities were observed for clonotypes shared by all four sorted-subset donors than for non-shared clonotypes. Pairwise subsampling indicated that sequencing depth was expected to affect the degree of clonotype sharing among donors. Because the study included only a small number of donors, the genetic and exposure-history diversity represented was limited. Rarefaction of sorted-subset datasets indicated incomplete sequencing despite the large sequencing depth. Larger estimated clonotype richness was generally found for naive subsets than for memory subsets. Sampling was limited to blood, and TCR repertoires in tissue likely differ from TCR repertoires in blood. Sharing across a few donors was observed for around 5% of naive CD4, over 3% of naive CD8, about 2.5% of memory CD4, and roughly 0.4% of memory CD8 clonotypes.

The chain is assembled from TRBV2 and TRBJ2-7; 10 central nucleotides agree with TRBD2. The clonotype originates from a man aged 18 to 30 in good health. Some clones in this sample may be carry-over from other donors' samples. Sequencing used naive CD4+ T cells from PBMCs. The sample's cell subset or site label, in plain terms: CD45RA+ positively selected. In nucleotide form, the sequence is TGTGCCAGCAGTGAACAAGCGGGAGGGGGCTACGAGCAGTACTTC. It codes for CASSEQAGGGYEQYF.